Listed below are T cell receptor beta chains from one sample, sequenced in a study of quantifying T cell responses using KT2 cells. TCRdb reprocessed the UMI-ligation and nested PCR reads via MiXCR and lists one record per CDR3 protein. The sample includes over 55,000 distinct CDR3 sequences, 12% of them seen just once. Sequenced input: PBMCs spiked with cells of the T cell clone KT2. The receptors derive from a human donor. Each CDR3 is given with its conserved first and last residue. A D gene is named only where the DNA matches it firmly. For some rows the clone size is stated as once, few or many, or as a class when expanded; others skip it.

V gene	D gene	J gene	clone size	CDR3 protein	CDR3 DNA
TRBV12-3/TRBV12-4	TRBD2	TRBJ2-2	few	CASTMTSGGPGELFF	TGTGCCAGCACCATGACTAGCGGGGGTCCCGGGGAGCTGTTTTTT
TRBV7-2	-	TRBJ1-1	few	CASSLLRVENTEAFF	TGTGCCAGCAGCTTACTCAGGGTTGAGAACACTGAAGCTTTCTTT
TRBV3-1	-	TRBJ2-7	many	CASSLGTSVTYEQYF	TGTGCCAGCAGCCTCGGGACATCGGTCACCTACGAGCAGTACTTC
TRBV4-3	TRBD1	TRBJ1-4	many	CASSPNSGTGGEKLFF	TGCGCCAGCAGCCCCAATTCCGGGACAGGGGGTGAAAAACTGTTTTTT
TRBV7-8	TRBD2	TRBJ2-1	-	CASSPHERGGLHEQFF	TGTGCCAGCAGCCCTCATGAGCGGGGGGGCCTCCATGAGCAGTTCTTC
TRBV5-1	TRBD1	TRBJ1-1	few	CASSLVPGQGTEAFF	TGCGCCAGCAGCTTGGTGCCGGGACAGGGGACTGAAGCTTTCTTT
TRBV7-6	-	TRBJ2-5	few	CASSISGMLRGRETQYF	TGTGCCAGCAGCATCTCTGGGATGCTACGGGGGAGAGAGACCCAGTACTTC
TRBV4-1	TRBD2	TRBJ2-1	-	CASSQDAGGPFYNEQFF	TGCGCCAGCAGCCAAGATGCGGGGGGCCCTTTTTACAATGAGCAGTTCTTC
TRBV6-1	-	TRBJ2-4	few	CASSGGTVKQYF	TGTGCCAGCAGTGGGGGGACGGTCAAACAGTACTTC
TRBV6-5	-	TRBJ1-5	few	CASSPRGGYSNQPQHF	TGTGCCAGCAGCCCGAGGGGGGGTTATAGCAATCAGCCCCAGCATTTT
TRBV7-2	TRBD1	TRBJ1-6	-	CASSGQGYNSPLHF	TGTGCCAGCAGCGGACAGGGATATAATTCACCCCTCCACTTT
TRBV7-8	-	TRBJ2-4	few	CASSLEAGGAKNIQYF	TGTGCCAGCAGCTTAGAGGCAGGGGGGGCCAAAAACATTCAGTACTTC
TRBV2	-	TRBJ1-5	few	CASSEARRQPQHF	TGTGCCAGCAGTGAAGCCCGTCGTCAGCCCCAGCATTTT
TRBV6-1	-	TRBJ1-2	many	CASNPDSDGYGYTF	TGTGCCAGCAATCCGGACAGTGACGGCTATGGCTACACCTTC
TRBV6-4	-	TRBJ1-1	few	CASSPDQGRGTEAFF	TGTGCCAGCAGTCCTGATCAGGGCCGAGGCACTGAAGCTTTCTTT
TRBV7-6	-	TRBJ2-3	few	CASSTRQESTDTQYF	TGTGCCAGCAGCACCCGACAGGAAAGCACAGATACGCAGTATTTT
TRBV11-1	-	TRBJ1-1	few	CASSFQLMNTEAFF	TGTGCCAGCAGCTTCCAGTTAATGAACACTGAAGCTTTCTTT
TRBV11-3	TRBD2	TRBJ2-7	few	CASSPRGRGYEQYF	TGTGCCAGCAGCCCACGCGGGAGAGGCTACGAGCAGTACTTC
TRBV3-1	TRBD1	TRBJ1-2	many	CASSQDTGVWSYGYTF	TGTGCCAGCAGCCAAGACACAGGGGTGTGGAGCTATGGCTACACCTTC
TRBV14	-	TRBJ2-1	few	CASSQDTAGNEQFF	TGTGCCAGCAGCCAAGATACTGCGGGTAATGAGCAGTTCTTC
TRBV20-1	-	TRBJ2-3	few	CSARPPASSTDTQYF	TGCAGTGCTAGACCGCCAGCGTCGAGCACAGATACGCAGTATTTT
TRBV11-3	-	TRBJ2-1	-	CASSLSGDSNEQFF	TGTGCCAGCAGCTTAAGTGGTGATTCCAATGAGCAGTTCTTC
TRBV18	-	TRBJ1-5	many	CASSPDRGAPQHF	TGTGCCAGCTCACCAGATAGGGGGGCGCCCCAGCATTTT
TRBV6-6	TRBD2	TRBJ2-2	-	CASRPGLAGGASNTGELFF	TGTGCCAGCAGACCCGGACTAGCGGGGGGGGCGTCGAACACCGGGGAGCTGTTTTTT